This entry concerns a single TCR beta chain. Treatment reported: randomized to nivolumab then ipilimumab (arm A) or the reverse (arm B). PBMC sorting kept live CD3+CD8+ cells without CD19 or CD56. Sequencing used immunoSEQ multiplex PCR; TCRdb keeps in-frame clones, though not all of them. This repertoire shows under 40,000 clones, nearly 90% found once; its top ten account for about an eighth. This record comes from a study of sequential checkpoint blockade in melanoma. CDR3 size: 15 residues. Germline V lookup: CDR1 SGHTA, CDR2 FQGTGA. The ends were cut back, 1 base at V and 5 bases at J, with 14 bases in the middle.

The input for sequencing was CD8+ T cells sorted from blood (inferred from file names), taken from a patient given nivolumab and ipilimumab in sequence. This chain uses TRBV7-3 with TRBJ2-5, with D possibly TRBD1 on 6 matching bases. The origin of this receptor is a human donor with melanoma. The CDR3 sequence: CASSLNLGAEETQYF. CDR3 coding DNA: TGTGCCAGCAGCTTAAATCTGGGGGCGGAGGAGACCCAGTACTTC.